This T cell receptor (beta chain) was obtained from a study of blood T cell repertoires in COVID-19 (dated by TCRdb to about 2020). At the level of the whole study: Samples covering the acute and convalescent phases of COVID-19 were provided by collaborators in the United States, Italy and Spain. The prospective study material was composed of cDNA or gDNA derived from T cells, B-cell-depleted T cells, or PBMCs. Deeply sampled blood TCRbeta repertoires from subjects exposed to, actively infected with, or recovered from COVID-19 were included in the dataset. The repertoires were released in a freely available public database intended as a resource for research on the immune response to SARS-CoV-2. The samples were drawn from the first 160 participants of the ongoing ImmuneRACE study and from more than 1,000 subjects provided by 6 global collaborators. Nearly every sample came with metadata listing a de-identified subject ID, COVID-19 status, age in years and sex. Where HLA class I and class II types were available, the types were taken from metadata supplied by the sample provider, not from assay-based typing. The paper's findings and limits, for the study overall: The quantity of clinical and demographic metadata differed by source and by participant and was supplied without curation.

About this clone: The target of this receptor is not known. Per-base quality was not reported, and no clone a single base away is much larger than it.

TCRbeta CDR3 regions were amplified from genomic DNA by means of the immunoSEQ Assay, a bias-controlled multiplex PCR. Concerning the study's data processing: The number of nucleated cells in each sample was estimated from the amplification of reference gene primers within the assay. To quantify the absolute abundance of each unique TCRbeta CDR3 rearrangement, sequence reads were collapsed and filtered. For each sample, productive Simpson clonality was calculated by taking the square root of Simpson's diversity index across productive rearrangements. TCRdb took over this immuneACCESS table, retaining in-frame rearrangements with V and J assigned. Such tables are incomplete; in checked studies, under half of the missing clones stem from an unresolved V gene, and the remainder is unexplained. Clone size and the V and J calls come from that table; the DNA yielded D and trimming. For this sample there are approximately 170,000 clones; about 88% appear just once. Together, the top ten hold 1.1% of the sample.

From the cysteine up to the phenylalanine, the CDR3 has a length of 15 residues. The entry retains the CDR3 DNA only, 45 bases that are in frame from base 1. At the junction V is shortened by 3 bases and J by 8 bases; bases outside the gene matches: 10. Reading the germline V gene gives CDR1 MDHEN and CDR2 SYDVKM. Each collaborating institution followed its own protocols to collect whole blood in K2EDTA tubes. For TCRbeta analysis, collaborators shipped samples as frozen whole blood, isolated PBMCs, or DNA extracted from either of those sample types. The chain uses TRBV28 and TRBJ1-3, and TRBD1 matches 7 of the central bases. Specimen: peripheral blood. This TCR was recovered from a man aged 25-40 years with acute or convalescent COVID-19. The CDR3 corresponds to CASSFTGERSDTIYF. The sequenced DNA is TGTGCCAGCAGTTTTACAGGGGAAAGGAGTGACACCATATATTTT. Full variable domain (CDR3 extended with the reference TRBV28 and TRBJ1-3 proteins): DVKVTQSSRYLVKRTGEKVFLECVQDMDHENMFWYRQDPGLGLRLIYFSYDVKMKEKGDIPEGYSVSREKKERFSLILESASTNQTSMYLCASSFTGERSDTIYFGEGSWLTVV.